These 22 T cell receptor beta chains originate from one sample sequenced in a study of T cells after posttransplantation cyclophosphamide. Cells defined as naive were viable CD3+CD4+ or CD3+CD8+ and CCR7+CD45RA+CD45RO-CD95-CD27+CD28+. The method was immunoSEQ multiplex PCR; TCRdb's version includes in-frame clones alone and lacks a portion of them. The profile shows around 19,000 clones, under 99% of them singletons. The specimen sequenced was naive CD4+ T cells sorted from PBMCs. The receptors here all came from a man in his forties in good health, CMV-negative, and a related stem cell transplant donor.

This chain connects TRBV28 to TRBJ2-3, with 8 bases lining up with TRBD2. The junction had 8 bases not matched to a gene; V was cut back by 1 base and J by 8 bases. Germline V CDR1 and CDR2: MDHEN, SYDVKM. The CDR3 totals 15 residues. CDR3 coding DNA: TGTGCCAGCAGTTTATCAATCCGGGGGGGCGGTACGCAGTATTTT. Protein sequence: CASSLSIRGGGTQYF. Full variable domain (outside the CDR3, taken from reference TRBV28 and TRBJ2-3): DVKVTQSSRYLVKRTGEKVFLECVQDMDHENMFWYRQDPGLGLRLIYFSYDVKMKEKGDIPEGYSVSREKKERFSLILESASTNQTSMYLCASSLSIRGGGTQYFGPGTRLTVL.

The chain uses TRBV7-9 and TRBJ2-2, with 7 bases identical to TRBD1. The ends lost 4 bases at V and 3 bases at J; junction bases unmatched: 5. Germline CDR1 SEHNR, CDR2 FQNEAQ (reference sequence). This CDR3 has 15 amino acids. In DNA form, the CDR3 reads TGTGCCAGCAGCTCCCGGACAGGTGACACCGGGGAGCTGTTTTTT. Translation gives CASSSRTGDTGELFF.

The chain joins TRBV28 to TRBJ1-1; no reliable D call. Germline CDR1 is MDHEN and CDR2 is SYDVKM. The V end lost 5 bases, the J end lost 10 bases, and 20 bases lay between the germline ends. This CDR3 comprises 14 residues. This chain's CDR3 is CASSADGEPWGAFF. Here the CDR3 DNA reads TGTGCCAGCAGTGCCGACGGGGAGCCCTGGGGAGCTTTCTTT.

The gene calls are TRBV29-1 and TRBJ2-1; TRBD1 might be the D (6 bases). CDR3 length equals 14 residues. Trimming stripped 2 bases from V and 6 bases from J, with 14 bases between. Germline values: CDR1 SQVTM, CDR2 ANQGSEA. The CDR3 loop is CSVEKGDEVNEQFF. The DNA for the CDR3 is TGCAGCGTTGAAAAGGGGGACGAGGTCAATGAGCAGTTCTTC.

The chain recombines TRBV5-1 with TRBJ2-5; 7 bases align to TRBD2. The CDR3 has 14 residues. J gave up 5 bases and V 3 bases, and 7 bases lay outside the gene matches. The germline V gene has CDR1 SGHRS and CDR2 YFSETQ. DNA of the CDR3: TGCGCCAGCAGCTGGGGCGGGAGAGGGGAGACCCAGTACTTC. Amino acids: CASSWGGRGETQYF.

The CDR3: CASSLNTPGTDTQYF. As DNA, the CDR3 is TGTGCCAGCAGTTTAAATACACCCGGCACAGATACGCAGTATTTT. The chain employs TRBV27 and TRBJ2-3, with no clear D. V was clipped by 2 bases and J by 1 base, with 10 bases between them. The CDR3 length is 15 residues. Germline values: CDR1 MNHEY, CDR2 SMNVEV (reference sequence).

Worth noting for this clone: The junction does not match germline at one end; this may be a read error. Other nucleotide sequences from this sample produce the same CDR3. V and J are TRBV5-4 and TRBJ2-7, with TRBD2 matching 10 bases. In germline, CDR1 is SGHNT, CDR2 YYREEE (reference sequence). The CDR3 spans 14 residues. CDR3 sequence (DNA): TGCGCCAGCAGCTTGGCTAGCGGGAGTTACGAGCAGTACTTC. Encoded protein: CASSLASGSYEQYF. The full variable domain, with the rest looked up from reference TRBV5-4 and TRBJ2-7, is ETGVTQSPTHLIKTRGQQVTLRCSSQSGHNTVSWYQQALGQGPQFIFQYYREEENGRGNFPPRFSGLQFPNYSSELNVNALELDDSALYLCASSLASGSYEQYFGPGTRLTVT.

The V and J genes are TRBV21-1 and TRBJ2-7; the table's D call, TRBD2, was not checked against the DNA. TRBV21-1 is deemed a pseudogene. The CDR3 spans 11 residues. The DNA for the CDR3 is TGTGCCAGCAGCGGAGAGTACGAGCAGTACTTC. Residues: CASSGEYEQYF.

This rearrangement joins TRBV25-1 to TRBJ1-5, with 9 bases lining up with TRBD1. Germline-derived CDR1 and CDR2 are MGHDK and SYGVNS. The CDR3 loop spans 18 amino acids. Germline trimming cut 1 base from V and 8 bases from J; bases unmatched to any gene: 15. The CDR3 is CASSESGTGFVGQKPQHF. The CDR3, as DNA: TGTGCCAGCAGTGAATCTGGGACAGGGTTTGTAGGCCAGAAGCCCCAGCATTTT.

The gene calls are TRBV5-1 and TRBJ1-1, with D perhaps matching TRBD1 (6 bases). The CDR3 extends over 15 amino acids. From germline, CDR1 is SGHRS and CDR2 YFSETQ. V dropped 4 bases and J dropped 6 bases, with 19 bases sitting between them. CDR3 amino acids: CASSDLVQGSSEAFF. The CDR3 region has the DNA TGCGCCAGCAGCGACTTAGTCCAGGGGAGTTCTGAAGCTTTCTTT.

J is TRBJ2-7 and V is TRBV21-1; the table's D call TRBD2 went unverified against the DNA. TRBV21-1 is assigned pseudogene status. The CDR3 covers 16 residues. The CDR3 reads CASTPFFPGGWYEQYF. CDR3 in DNA: TGTGCCAGCACCCCCTTTTTCCCAGGAGGTTGGTACGAGCAGTACTTC.

The chain links TRBV6-1 to TRBJ2-2; a possible D gene is TRBD2 (7 bases). The CDR3 extends over 14 amino acids. Trimming cost V 7 bases and J 4 bases, with 13 bases left between them. Per germline, CDR1 MNHNS and CDR2 SASEGT. The CDR3 loop reads CASTEGGGTGELFF. CDR3 in DNA: TGTGCCAGCACAGAAGGGGGGGGCACCGGGGAGCTGTTTTTT.

This chain uses TRBV10-3 with TRBJ2-1, with TRBD1 as a possible D gene (6 bases). V shed 2 bases and J shed 9 bases, with 11 bases lying between them. Germline V CDR1 and CDR2: ENHRY, SYGVKD. This CDR3 has 13 residues. The DNA for the CDR3 is TGTGCCATCAGTGAGATAGGGGGAGTTGAGCAGTTCTTC. It yields the protein CAISEIGGVEQFF.

The chain combines TRBV27 with TRBJ2-5, with 11 nucleotides matching TRBD2. There are 17 residues in the CDR3. Per the germline V gene, CDR1 is MNHEY and CDR2 is SMNVEV (reference sequence). Trimming at V came to 4 bases and at J to 5 bases, leaving 12 bases not matched to a gene. CDR3 sequence: CASSSGTSGPVGETQYF. As DNA, the CDR3 is TGTGCCAGCAGTTCCGGGACTAGCGGTCCGGTAGGGGAGACCCAGTACTTC.

The chain employs TRBV14 and TRBJ2-2, with a possible D match to TRBD2 (5 bases). The length of the CDR3 is 17 residues. V was clipped by 1 base and J by 6 bases, with 18 bases between them. Germline values: CDR1 SGHDN, CDR2 FVKESK. As DNA, the CDR3 is TGTGCCAGCAGCCAAGGAGGAACTCTGAGGGTACCCGGGGAGCTGTTTTTT. Residues: CASSQGGTLRVPGELFF.

The rearrangement uses TRBV28 and TRBJ2-2; 10 nucleotides match TRBD1. Trimming at V came to 3 bases and at J to 5 bases, leaving 3 bases not matched to a gene. Germline CDR1 MDHEN, CDR2 SYDVKM. The CDR3 totals 15 residues. The CDR3 sequence: CASSLPGQGTGELFF. The DNA for the CDR3 is TGTGCCAGCAGTTTGCCGGGACAGGGGACCGGGGAGCTGTTTTTT.

This clone has a single count. The chain has TRBV6-6 and TRBJ2-5, with TRBD1 matching 7 bases. CDR1 is MNHNY, CDR2 SVGAGI, per germline (reference sequence). The V segment lost 4 bases and the J segment 1 base; nucleotides outside the gene matches: 3. The CDR3 is made up of 14 amino acids. The CDR3 loop is CASSFPGGQETQYF. CDR3 sequence (DNA): TGTGCCAGCAGTTTCCCAGGGGGCCAAGAGACCCAGTACTTC.

The rearrangement uses TRBV5-1 and TRBJ1-2; unclear D gene. Germline V CDR1 and CDR2: SGHRS, YFSETQ. The V end lost 1 base, the J end lost 6 bases, and 13 bases lay between the germline ends. This CDR3 has 14 residues. The CDR3 here is CASSLTGSADGYTF. In DNA form, the CDR3 reads TGCGCCAGCAGCTTGACGGGGTCAGCGGATGGCTACACCTTC.

V is TRBV21-1 and J is TRBJ2-4; the table's D gene call, TRBD2, was not cross checked with the DNA. TRBV21-1 is listed as a pseudogene. CDR3 length: 12 amino acids. The CDR3 protein is CASRGGKNIQYF. Here the CDR3 DNA reads TGTGCCAGCCGCGGCGGCAAAAACATTCAGTACTTC.

The chain has TRBV28 and TRBJ1-5; TRBD1 aligns across 8 bases. CDR1 is MDHEN, CDR2 SYDVKM, per germline. This CDR3 comprises 19 residues. V shed 4 bases, J shed 1 base, and the junction held 15 bases outside the gene matches. The CDR3 DNA sequence: TGTGCCAGCAGTTCGGTCCCGACAGGGGCGGGAGTGAGCAATCAGCCCCAGCATTTT. Translated, it gives CASSSVPTGAGVSNQPQHF.

The chain links TRBV27 to TRBJ2-7; 11 nucleotides agree with TRBD2. Germline CDR1 MNHEY, CDR2 SMNVEV (reference sequence). Trimming at V came to 0 bases and at J to 6 bases, leaving 7 bases not matched to a gene. This CDR3 is built from 16 residues. Here the CDR3 DNA reads TGTGCCAGCAGTTTATCGTTAGTAGCGGGAGGGTTCGAGCAGTACTTC. Its translation: CASSLSLVAGGFEQYF.

The chain uses TRBV28 and TRBJ2-5; D is undetermined. CDR3 length: 15 residues. Looked up from germline, CDR1 is MDHEN and CDR2 is SYDVKM. V lost 4 bases, J lost 2 bases, and 14 bases lay in between. CDR3 bases: TGTGCCAGCAGTTACTATCGGAGTACACAAGAGACCCAGTACTTC. Residues: CASSYYRSTQETQYF.